This TCR beta chain emerged from a study of T cell responses to AZD1222 COVID-19 vaccine. On this clone itself: Its cognate antigen is unknown.

CDR3 size: 15 residues. V gave up 4 bases and J gave up 7 bases; unmatched junction bases: 6. Germline V gene data show CDR1 as MGHDK and CDR2 as SYGVNS. TCRdb keeps only in-frame clones here, not all; method: immunoSEQ multiplex PCR. The repertoire holds 150,000 to 200,000 clones, with 90% as singletons. Study outcomes and limitations: Just six AZD1222 recipients were seropositive at baseline.

The chain combines TRBV25-1 with TRBJ1-6, with 8 bases identical to TRBD1. This receptor was obtained from an adult who received the AZD1222 COVID-19 vaccine. The sequencing used peripheral blood, collected 28 days after the second AZD1222 dose. CDR3 residues: CASSGLTGENSPLHF. CDR3 nucleotides: TGTGCCAGCAGTGGACTGACAGGGGAGAATTCACCCCTCCACTTT.